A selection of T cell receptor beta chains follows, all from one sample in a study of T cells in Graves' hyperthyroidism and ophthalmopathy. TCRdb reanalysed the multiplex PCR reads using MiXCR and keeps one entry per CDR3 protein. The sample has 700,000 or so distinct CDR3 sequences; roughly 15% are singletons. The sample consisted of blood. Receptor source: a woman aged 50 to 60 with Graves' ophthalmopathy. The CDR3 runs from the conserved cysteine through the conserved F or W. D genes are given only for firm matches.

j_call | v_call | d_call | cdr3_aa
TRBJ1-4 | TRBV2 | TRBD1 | CASQGGGTTNEKLFF
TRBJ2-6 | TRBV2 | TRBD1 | CASRTGGPSGANVLTF
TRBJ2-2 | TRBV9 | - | CASSVVGDSTGELFF
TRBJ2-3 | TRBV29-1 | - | CSVDAGTDTQYF
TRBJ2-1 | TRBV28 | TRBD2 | CASSSTLGLAGGSYNEQFF
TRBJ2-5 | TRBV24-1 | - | CATSDGGQETQYF
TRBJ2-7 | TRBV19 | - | CASSTGPVYEQYF
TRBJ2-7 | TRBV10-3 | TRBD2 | CAISPGLAGDEQYF
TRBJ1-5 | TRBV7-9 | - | CASSPLSTSNQPQHF
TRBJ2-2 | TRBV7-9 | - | CASSSVAGELFF
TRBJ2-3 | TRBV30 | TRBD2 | CAWRIAGGQYF
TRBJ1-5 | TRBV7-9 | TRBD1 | CASSQQGSRDQPQHF
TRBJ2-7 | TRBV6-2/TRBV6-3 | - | CASSHGGEQYF
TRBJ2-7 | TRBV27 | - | CASSLSTTESYEQYF
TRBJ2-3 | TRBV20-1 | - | CSADGTQRVNTQYF
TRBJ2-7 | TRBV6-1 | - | CASSPISGDTFSYEQYF